What follows is one TCR beta chain and its context. The sample comes from a study of blood T cell repertoires in COVID-19. Study-level information: The samples span acute and convalescent COVID-19 from the United States, Italy and Spain. T cells, B-cell-depleted T cells, or PBMCs provided the cDNA or gDNA that served as material.

Original methodology: Using reference gene primer amplification, nucleated cell counts were estimated. Clones were read by immunoSEQ multiplex PCR, and TCRdb kept only the in-frame ones, dropping some. V and J calls and clone size come straight from that table; D and trimming were deduced from the DNA. The sample shows approximately 360,000 clones, around 91% of them seen only once. CDR1 and CDR2 from the germline V gene are SGHRS and YFSETQ. The CDR3 totals 13 residues. The V gene end was trimmed by 7 bases and the J gene end by 5 bases; junction bases not matched to a gene: 5. Sequenced sample: peripheral blood. The source is a man aged 18 to 29 with active or convalescent COVID-19. The chain carries TRBV5-1 and TRBJ1-4, with 7 bases identical to TRBD1. This chain's CDR3 is CASAGTANEKLFF. The CDR3 coding sequence is TGCGCCAGCGCGGGGACAGCAAATGAAAAACTGTTTTTT.